What follows are 17 T cell receptor beta chains derived from one specimen sequenced in a study of T cells in localized non-small cell lung cancer. Using immunoSEQ multiplex PCR, the repertoire was profiled, and TCRdb retains in-frame clones only, with some absent. The table has around 20,000 clones, about nine tenths seen once. Sequenced here: peripheral blood, sampled before any cancer treatment. The receptors here all came from a woman aged 35-75 years with stage I lung adenocarcinoma.

This chain connects TRBV29-1 to TRBJ2-5; D remains unclear. Germline CDR1 is SQVTM and CDR2 is ANQGSEA. V lost 4 bases and J lost 4, with 4 bases in between. CDR3 length equals 10 residues. The CDR3 protein is CSVVGETQYF. The DNA for the CDR3 is TGCAGCGTTGTAGGAGAGACCCAGTACTTC.

V usage is TRBV29-1 and J usage is TRBJ2-3; the D is unclear. Germline V lookup: CDR1 SQVTM, CDR2 ANQGSEA. CDR3 length: 12 residues. Trimming removed 3 bases from V and 4 bases from J, with 8 bases in between. This CDR3 reads CSVDAQADTQYF. DNA for the CDR3: TGCAGCGTTGATGCCCAGGCAGATACGCAGTATTTT.

The chain uses TRBV5-1 and TRBJ2-5; TRBD2 aligns across 7 bases. After removal of 0 bases from V and 1 base from J, the junction contained 3 bases not matched to a gene. Germline V gives CDR1 SGHRS, CDR2 YFSETQ. This CDR3 has 15 amino acids. The CDR3 sequence: CASSLARGIQETQYF. Written as DNA, the CDR3 is TGCGCCAGCAGCTTGGCGCGGGGGATCCAAGAGACCCAGTACTTC.

The chain is built from TRBV5-1 and TRBJ1-1; D ambiguous. This CDR3 region has 14 residues. Per germline, CDR1 SGHRS and CDR2 YFSETQ. V lost 1 base and J 0 bases, leaving 7 bases between the germline ends. The CDR3 DNA sequence: TGCGCCAGCAGCTTGAATACAATGAACACTGAAGCTTTCTTT. Its translation: CASSLNTMNTEAFF.

J is TRBJ1-2 and V is TRBV14; D call uncertain. The CDR3 totals 16 residues. Germline V gives CDR1 SGHDN, CDR2 FVKESK. Trimming removed 0 bases from V and 4 bases from J, with 15 bases in between. The CDR3 sequence is CASSQDFGEVGYGYTF. The CDR3 DNA sequence: TGTGCCAGCAGCCAAGATTTCGGGGAGGTCGGCTATGGCTACACCTTC.

The chain is built from TRBV5-4 and TRBJ2-3; D gene unclear. Germline values: CDR1 SGHNT, CDR2 YYREEE (reference sequence). The V end was cut by 0 bases, the J end by 11 bases, with 10 bases between. The CDR3 spans 12 residues. CDR3 region: CASSLADLRQYF. The DNA of the CDR3 is TGTGCCAGCAGCTTGGCGGACCTAAGGCAGTATTTT.

The CDR3 bases are TGTGCCAGCAGCTTCCCCTACGGGGACAATGAGCAGTTCTTC. It yields the protein CASSFPYGDNEQFF. V usage is TRBV7-2 and J usage is TRBJ2-1; possible D gene TRBD2, 5 bases. V lost 3 bases to trimming and J lost 5 bases, with 11 bases between them. CDR3 size: 14 residues. The germline V gene has CDR1 SGHTA and CDR2 FQGNSA.

V is TRBV11-2 and J is TRBJ2-2; 10 nucleotides agree with TRBD1. This CDR3 region has 15 residues. The germline V gene has CDR1 SGHAT and CDR2 FQNNGV. Germline trimming cut 4 bases from V and 5 bases from J; bases unmatched to any gene: 4. The CDR3 is CASSSGTGVTGELFF. DNA of the CDR3: TGTGCCAGCAGCTCCGGGACAGGGGTTACCGGGGAGCTGTTTTTT.

This rearrangement joins TRBV19 to TRBJ1-2, with TRBD1 identical over 7 bases. V shed 5 bases and J 5 bases; nucleotides not matched to a gene: 2. The CDR3 covers 12 residues. Looked up from germline, CDR1 is LNHDA and CDR2 is SQIVND (reference sequence). CDR3 amino acids: CASSETGYGYTF. CDR3 coding DNA: TGTGCCAGTAGTGAGACAGGGTATGGCTACACCTTC.

The rearrangement uses TRBV7-2 and TRBJ1-1; D is possibly TRBD1 (6 bases). Germline CDR1 and CDR2: SGHTA and FQGNSA. The V and J ends lost 7 bases and 0 bases respectively, with 9 bases between them. CDR3 length: 13 amino acids. The CDR3 nucleotides are TGTGCCAGCAACGGACAGATGAACACTGAAGCTTTCTTT. Translation gives CASNGQMNTEAFF.

The gene calls are TRBV7-2 and TRBJ2-5, with 11 bases lining up with TRBD2. V shed 8 bases, J shed 1 base, and the junction held 6 bases outside the gene matches. This CDR3 is built from 15 residues. Per the germline V gene, CDR1 is SGHTA and CDR2 is FQGNSA. CDR3 amino acids: CASSSSGGTQETQYF. The CDR3 nucleotides read TGTGCCAGCTCCTCTAGCGGGGGGACCCAAGAGACCCAGTACTTC. The full variable domain, its missing parts supplied by reference TRBV7-2 and TRBJ2-5, is GAGVSQSPSNKVTEKGKDVELRCDPISGHTALYWYRQSLGQGLEFLIYFQGNSAPDKSGLPSDRFSAERTGGSVSTLTIQRTQQEDSAVYLCASSSSGGTQETQYFGPGTRLLVL.

The chain combines TRBV9 with TRBJ2-7, with D hard to call. CDR1 and CDR2 from the germline V gene are SGDLS and YYNGEE. Trimming left V 1 base short and J 1 base short, with 9 bases between. The CDR3 runs to 14 residues. The DNA for the CDR3 is TGTGCCAGCAGCGTAACACAGATATCCTACGAGCAGTACTTC. It specifies CASSVTQISYEQYF.

The genes are TRBV7-2 and TRBJ2-5, with 11 nucleotides matching TRBD1. Germline CDR1 reads SGHTA; CDR2 reads FQGNSA. The CDR3 runs 15 residues. V was pared by 1 base and J by 3 bases, with 1 base of the junction left unmatched. The CDR3 nucleotides are TGTGCCAGCAGCTTAGGGACAGGGGGCGAAGAGACCCAGTACTTC. Its protein is CASSLGTGGEETQYF.

This chain uses TRBV18 with TRBJ2-3; D gene unclear. Trimming stripped 0 bases from V and 2 bases from J, with 9 bases between. Germline assignment: CDR1 KGHSH and CDR2 LQKENI. CDR3 length equals 15 residues. The CDR3 sequence is CASSPPGLPTDTQYF. The CDR3 DNA reads as TGTGCCAGCTCACCACCGGGGTTACCCACAGATACGCAGTATTTT.

The chain is built from TRBV14 and TRBJ2-4, with D possibly being TRBD2 (6 bases). V was cut by 4 bases and J by 10 bases, with 11 bases left in between. The CDR3 has 12 amino acids. Germline V gene lookup returns CDR1 SGHDN and CDR2 FVKESK. As DNA, the CDR3 is TGTGCCAGCAGCCGGGGCGGGGCGATTCAGTACTTC. Protein: CASSRGGAIQYF.

The V and J genes are TRBV28 and TRBJ1-2; D is ambiguous. The V and J ends lost 4 bases and 5 bases respectively, with 14 bases between them. Germline V gene sequence: CDR1 MDHEN, CDR2 SYDVKM. CDR3 size: 14 residues. The CDR3 DNA reads TGTGCCAGCAGTTCATTCATAAAAGGTTATGGCTACACCTTC. This translates into CASSSFIKGYGYTF.

On this clone: One base away lies a much larger clone, so this may be a sequencing read error. The V and J genes are TRBV6-1 and TRBJ2-5, with D hard to call. The J call is doubtful: the DNA matches TRBJ2-7 better. Germline assignment: CDR1 MNHNS and CDR2 SASEGT. This CDR3 has 16 residues. CDR3 protein: CASSEQVTSLGYEQYF. DNA of the CDR3: TGTGCCAGCAGTGAACAAGTGACGTCCCTGGGCTACGAGCAGTACTTC.